One and the same sample provided the 12 T cell receptor beta chains below, sequenced in a study of control samples from healthy donors and cancer patients. Clones were sequenced by immunoSEQ multiplex PCR, and TCRdb holds only the in-frame ones, with some missing. The sample has approximately 86,000 clones; 70% to 90% are singletons. The sequencing input was blood. These receptors all come from a woman aged 40-49 years in good health.

This sequence joins TRBV27 and TRBJ2-1; 11 bases line up with TRBD2. Losses at the gene ends were 3 bases for V and 4 bases for J; bases not matched to a gene: 5. The germline V gene encodes CDR1 MNHEY and CDR2 SMNVEV (reference sequence). This CDR3 spans 16 amino acids. CDR3 sequence reads: CASSFLAGGPYNEQFF. CDR3 in DNA: TGTGCCAGCAGTTTCCTAGCGGGGGGACCTTACAATGAGCAGTTCTTC.

The chain joins TRBV4-3 to TRBJ2-4, with D unclear. Germline CDR1 LGHNA, CDR2 YSLEER. This CDR3 spans 16 amino acids. Trimming cost V 1 base and J 0 bases, with 10 bases left between them. Written as DNA, the CDR3 is TGCGCCAGCAGCCAAGGGAATAAACTAGCCAAAAACATTCAGTACTTC. This sequence encodes CASSQGNKLAKNIQYF.

The genes are TRBV5-4 and TRBJ1-1; D is unresolved. Trimming left V 1 base short and J 11 bases short, with 15 bases between. CDR3 length: 13 amino acids. Germline values: CDR1 SGHNT, CDR2 YYREEE (reference sequence). The CDR3 spells CASSLIGSTGAFF. The CDR3 nucleotides read TGTGCCAGCAGCTTGATAGGGTCCACGGGGGCTTTCTTT.

The V and J genes are TRBV9 and TRBJ2-1; 10 positions agree with TRBD1. This CDR3 region has 17 residues. The V gene end was trimmed by 3 bases and the J gene end by 3 bases; junction bases not matched to a gene: 9. Germline CDR1 is SGDLS and CDR2 is YYNGEE. The CDR3 DNA sequence: TGTGCCAGCAGCGAGACAGGGGGCGATAATTTCTACAATGAGCAGTTCTTC. It translates to CASSETGGDNFYNEQFF.

This CDR3 reads CASSLIATGELFF. CDR3 bases: TGTGCCAGCAGCTTAATAGCAACCGGGGAGCTGTTTTTT. V and J are TRBV7-8 and TRBJ2-2; no reliable D call. V shed 2 bases and J shed 5 bases, with 6 bases lying between them. CDR1 and CDR2 (germline): SGHVS, FQNEAQ. There are 13 residues in the CDR3.

The chain has TRBV10-3 and TRBJ2-3; 11 nucleotides agree with TRBD1. The germline V gene has CDR1 ENHRY and CDR2 SYGVKD. The V gene end was trimmed by 0 bases and the J gene end by 3 bases; junction bases not matched to a gene: 2. CDR3 length equals 16 residues. Here the CDR3 DNA reads TGTGCCATCAGTGAGTCGGACAGGGGGCTAACAGATACGCAGTATTTT. Translated, it gives CAISESDRGLTDTQYF.

The chain's CDR3 is CASSWRGLYEPQHF. Here the CDR3 DNA reads TGTGCCAGCAGCTGGAGGGGATTGTATGAGCCCCAGCATTTT. The gene calls are TRBV5-5 and TRBJ1-5; perhaps TRBD1 as D (5 bases). Trimming took off 3 bases at V and 8 bases at J, with 15 bases between the two ends. The V gene's germline CDR1 is SGHKS and CDR2 YYEKEE (reference sequence). The CDR3 loop spans 14 amino acids.

The J gene is TRBJ1-2, the V gene TRBV10-3; D may be TRBD1 (6 bases). Germline CDR1 ENHRY, CDR2 SYGVKD. V gave up 0 bases and J gave up 4 bases, with 12 bases separating them. The CDR3 loop spans 15 amino acids. CDR3 sequence (DNA): TGTGCCATCAGTGAGTCCTCCGAAGGGGGCTATGGCTACACCTTC. Amino acids: CAISESSEGGYGYTF.

The V and J genes are TRBV4-3 and TRBJ2-2; maybe TRBD2 (5 bases). Germline loops: CDR1 LGHNA, CDR2 YSLEER. CDR3 length: 17 amino acids. Deletions cut 3 bases from V and 4 bases from J, with 18 bases between. CDR3 loop: CASSHPAGSDGTGELFF. The CDR3 DNA reads as TGCGCCAGCAGCCACCCTGCGGGTTCGGATGGCACCGGGGAGCTGTTTTTT.

This clone has a single count. The V call is TRBV11-3, the J call TRBJ2-5; TRBD2 agrees at 9 bases. Trimming at V came to 4 bases and at J to 5 bases, leaving 14 bases not matched to a gene. CDR3 length equals 17 residues. Germline V lookup: CDR1 SGHNT, CDR2 YENEEA. CDR3 region: CASSSIWSGGLGETQYF. The DNA for the CDR3 is TGTGCCAGCAGCTCTATATGGAGCGGGGGGCTTGGGGAGACCCAGTACTTC.

This chain uses TRBV30 with TRBJ1-2, with a weak D call TRBD1 (5 bases). The CDR3 contains 13 residues. Germline CDR1 reads GTSNPN; CDR2 reads SVGIG (reference sequence). V was pared by 1 base and J by 9 bases, with 15 bases between. This chain's CDR3 is CAWSAGPGRSYTF. In DNA, the CDR3 is TGTGCCTGGAGTGCGGGACCGGGAAGGAGCTACACCTTC.

The DNA of the CDR3 is TGCGCCAGCAGCCAAGAAACTGCGAATAACTATGGCTACACCTTC. Translated: CASSQETANNYGYTF. The V call is TRBV4-3, the J call TRBJ1-2, with D hard to call. V lost 0 bases and J 1 base, leaving 9 bases between the germline ends. The germline V gene encodes CDR1 LGHNA and CDR2 YSLEER. CDR3 length equals 15 residues.